This T cell receptor beta chain was observed in a study of tissue-resident memory T cells in lung cancer (dated by TCRdb to between 2018 and 2021). Regarding the complete study: Paired tumor TRM and tumor non-TRM populations from 10 or so lung cancer patients were compared using TCR beta-chain sequencing.

The CDR3 contains 13 residues, cysteine and phenylalanine counted. The retained sequence is limited to the CDR3, 39 bases, with the frame set at the first base. V is clipped by 3 bases and J by 3 bases, and the sequence between their germline boundaries is 9 bases long. Using a BD FACSAria-II, CD8+ T cells were sorted according to CD103 expression straight into ice-cold TRIzol LS reagent. Freshly resected lung tumor tissue was obtained at surgical resection. Fresh cells were subjected to Fc receptor blocking and were subsequently stained for CD45, CD4, CD3, CD8A and CD103, and DAPI was used for live/dead discrimination. Total RNA was purified from sorted CD103+ and CD103- CD8+ T cells using a miRNeasy kit. CD103 expression was used to sort tumor-infiltrating CD8+ cytotoxic T cells, separating tissue-resident memory (TRM) cells from non-TRM cells. The donors were lung cancer patients whose disease was treatment-naive. Upon referral, patients with respiratory malignancies who were newly diagnosed and untreated were recruited prospectively.

For sequencing, an Illumina MiSeq was employed. Unique molecular identifiers were built into the TCR sequencing libraries, which were indexed using TruSeq single indexes. In the paper's pipeline: TCR reads were mapped and error-corrected with MIGEC v1.2.7, then analyzed with VDJtools v1.1.7, both using default settings. Shannon-Wiener and inverse Simpson indices, computed in VDJtools, were used to quantify repertoire diversity. Expanded TCRbeta clonotypes were defined by a frequency threshold of at least three. Wilcoxon rank-sum tests across nine to ten patients were used for statistical comparisons of TCR diversity between tumor TRM and non-TRM populations. TCRdb reworked the public reads: Q25 trimming with fastp, MiXCR clone assembly, productive beta chains retained. Here each entry gathers all rows of one CDR3 protein and keeps the most common genes and DNA. TCRdb, rather than the study authors, made the V and J calls. Within this sample are some 270 distinct CDR3 sequences, with 20% of them counted one time only. 59% of the sample is taken by the ten largest.

Broader findings and caveats from the paper: Per patient, the most expanded clonotype made up an average of around 18% of sequenced TRM cells, which suggests that a single tumor antigen-specific clone had expanded. Expanded clonotypes accounted for an average of around 73% of tumor TRM repertoires and 50% to 55% of tumor non-TRM repertoires. Compared with tumor non-TRM cells, tumor TRM cells had a significantly more restricted TCR repertoire, with lower Shannon-Wiener and inverse Simpson diversity.

By its share of the sample, this clonotype is large (0.1 to 1%). Its specific antigen is unknown. No quality values exist for individual bases; no much larger clone is one base distant. Material for sequencing was CD103+ CD8+ T cells from lung tumor tissue. Reading the label with the study, this specimen's cell subset or site is: tissue-resident memory (TRM) CD8+ CTLs. This TCR was recovered from a human donor with treatment-naive lung cancer (subtype not recorded). The chain uses TRBV12-3 or TRBV12-4 and TRBJ2-7; the D gene is unclear. The CDR3 sequence is CASSFWQVYEQYF. The DNA is TGTGCCAGCAGTTTCTGGCAAGTCTACGAGCAGTACTTC.